This is a list of T cell receptor beta chains from one sample in a study of long-term antiretroviral therapy in people with HIV. Clones were sequenced by immunoSEQ multiplex PCR, and TCRdb holds only the in-frame ones, with some missing. The table has about 28,000 clones, 86% seen once. This specimen consisted of unsorted PBMCs, obtained 0.8 years after starting antiretroviral therapy. The receptors shown here come from a woman between 25 and 40 years old with HIV. Both conserved end residues are part of each CDR3. A D gene is named only where the DNA matches it firmly. Clone size, where shown, is once, few, many, or a class for clones that have expanded.

d_gene,v_gene,j_gene,abundance,CDR3aa,CDR3nt
TRBD2,TRBV6-1,TRBJ2-3,-,CASRGGRGTDTQYF,TGTGCGTCCCGGGGGGGACGGGGTACAGATACGCAGTATTTT
-,TRBV10-2,TRBJ2-2,-,CASSESYPATGELFF,TGCGCCAGCAGTGAGTCATATCCTGCAACCGGGGAGCTGTTTTTT
-,TRBV12-5,TRBJ1-5,-,CASGLSQEPQHF,TGTGCTAGTGGTTTGTCTCAGGAGCCCCAGCATTTT
-,TRBV5-6,TRBJ2-1,-,CASGLWAYYNEQFF,TGTGCCAGCGGGTTGTGGGCCTACTACAATGAGCAGTTCTTC
TRBD2,TRBV4-1,TRBJ2-1,-,CASSQGRLAGGSSSYNEQFF,TGCGCCAGCAGCCAAGGGAGACTAGCGGGGGGGAGCAGCTCCTACAATGAGCAGTTCTTC
-,TRBV19,TRBJ2-6,-,CASCRESAGANVLTF,TGTGCCAGTTGCAGGGAATCGGCTGGGGCCAACGTCCTGACTTTC
-,TRBV4-1,TRBJ2-6,once,CASSRQGLGSGANVLTF,TGCGCCAGCAGCCGGCAGGGATTGGGCTCTGGGGCCAACGTCCTGACTTTC
-,TRBV7-6,TRBJ2-7,once,CASSLAGVGATYEQYF,TGTGCCAGCAGCTTAGCTGGGGTGGGGGCAACCTACGAGCAGTACTTC
-,TRBV5-6,TRBJ1-2,-,CASSLALQGLGYTF,TGTGCCAGCAGCTTGGCCCTACAGGGCCTGGGCTACACCTTC
-,TRBV5-5,TRBJ2-5,-,CASRRAGTGIVETQYF,TGTGCCAGCAGGAGGGCCGGGACCGGGATAGTGGAGACCCAGTACTTC
TRBD1,TRBV4-1,TRBJ1-6,-,CASSQNIPDRGNSPLHF,TGCGCCAGCAGCCAAAACATTCCCGACAGGGGTAATTCACCCCTCCACTTT
TRBD1,TRBV2,TRBJ1-6,-,CASSVPETGGKRSPLHF,TGTGCCAGCAGTGTCCCAGAGACAGGGGGCAAGCGTTCACCCCTCCACTTT
TRBD2,TRBV7-3,TRBJ2-3,-,CASSLSPRAGGPDTQYF,TGTGCCAGCAGCTTAAGTCCTAGGGCGGGGGGCCCAGATACGCAGTATTTT
-,TRBV6-5,TRBJ1-2,-,CASSYSRQDFGYTF,TGTGCCAGCAGTTACTCGCGGCAGGACTTTGGCTACACCTTC
TRBD2,TRBV11-2,TRBJ2-1,-,CASSFSGGNNNEQFF,TGTGCCAGCAGCTTCAGCGGGGGCAACAACAATGAGCAGTTCTTC
TRBD1,TRBV30,TRBJ2-3,-,CAWRGKGALDTQYF,TGTGCCTGGAGAGGAAAGGGGGCGTTAGATACGCAGTATTTT
TRBD1,TRBV5-1,TRBJ1-1,-,CASSLVAGGTGKAFF,TGCGCCAGCAGCTTGGTCGCAGGGGGGACAGGGAAAGCTTTCTTT
-,TRBV5-6,TRBJ2-7,-,CASSFYQGMSYEQYF,TGTGCCAGCAGCTTTTACCAGGGGATGTCCTACGAGCAGTACTTC
-,TRBV30,TRBJ1-1,-,CAWNVWANTEAFF,TGTGCCTGGAATGTTTGGGCGAACACTGAAGCTTTCTTT
-,TRBV5-1,TRBJ2-5,-,CASSSNYQETQYF,TGCGCCAGCAGCTCAAACTACCAAGAGACCCAGTACTTC
-,TRBV13,TRBJ2-2,-,CASSIFEPGPGELFF,TGTGCCAGCAGCATATTCGAGCCGGGACCCGGGGAGCTGTTTTTT
TRBD2,TRBV10-2,TRBJ2-3,-,CASSESKRGKDTQYF,TGCGCCAGCAGTGAGTCTAAGCGGGGGAAAGATACGCAGTATTTT
TRBD1,TRBV5-1,TRBJ2-3,-,CASSFSGTGVTDTQYF,TGCGCCAGCAGCTTCTCCGGGACAGGGGTCACAGATACGCAGTATTTT
TRBD1,TRBV6-1,TRBJ2-2,-,CASSGQGIGELFF,TGTGCCAGCAGTGGACAGGGTATCGGGGAGCTGTTTTTT
TRBD1,TRBV6-6,TRBJ2-5,-,CASSYADRGARETQYF,TGTGCCAGCAGTTACGCCGACAGGGGTGCTCGAGAGACCCAGTACTTC
-,TRBV7-7,TRBJ2-5,-,CASSLDAGKQETQYF,TGTGCCAGCAGCTTAGATGCAGGAAAACAAGAGACCCAGTACTTC
TRBD2,TRBV5-6,TRBJ2-3,-,CASSFGGGKGSTDTQYF,TGTGCCAGCAGCTTCGGCGGGGGTAAGGGAAGCACAGATACGCAGTATTTT
TRBD2,TRBV4-2,TRBJ2-5,-,CASSQGSLAGQETQYF,TGTGCCAGCAGCCAAGGGTCGCTAGCGGGGCAAGAGACCCAGTACTTC
-,TRBV11-2,TRBJ2-7,-,CASSLVSTSAYEQYF,TGTGCCAGCAGCTTGGTTTCGACTTCGGCCTACGAGCAGTACTTC
-,TRBV6-1,TRBJ2-3,-,CASSLRDPTDTQYF,TGTGCCAGCAGTCTCCGGGACCCCACAGATACGCAGTATTTT
TRBD1,TRBV7-9,TRBJ2-2,-,CASSRGQRNTGELFF,TGTGCCAGCAGCCGGGGACAGAGAAACACCGGGGAGCTGTTTTTT
TRBD1,TRBV13,TRBJ1-3,-,CASSLGDRAGNTIYF,TGTGCCAGCAGCCTGGGCGACAGGGCTGGAAACACCATATATTTT
TRBD1,TRBV30,TRBJ1-3,-,CAWSSRGGYSGNTIYF,TGTGCCTGGAGTTCCAGGGGGGGATACTCTGGAAACACCATATATTTT
TRBD1,TRBV19,TRBJ1-2,-,CASTPGQGRYYTF,TGTGCCAGTACCCCGGGACAGGGCAGGTACTACACCTTC
-,TRBV6-1,TRBJ2-2,-,CASSADPPATGELFF,TGTGCCAGCAGCGCGGACCCCCCCGCCACCGGGGAGCTGTTTTTT
-,TRBV19,TRBJ1-6,few,CASSTDRSYSPLHF,TGTGCCAGTAGTACAGACAGGTCGTATTCACCCCTCCACTTT
-,TRBV11-2,TRBJ2-1,-,CASSFAYGQYNEQFF,TGTGCCAGCAGCTTCGCATACGGACAGTACAATGAGCAGTTCTTC
-,TRBV5-8,TRBJ1-2,-,CASSPYNTGTRDGYTF,TGTGCCAGCAGCCCATATAACACCGGGACCCGGGATGGCTACACCTTC
-,TRBV27,TRBJ1-6,once,CASSHRPTLSYNSPLHF,TGTGCCAGCAGCCATCGGCCTACTCTATCCTATAATTCACCCCTCCACTTT
-,TRBV27,TRBJ1-6,-,CASSLREGLNSPLHF,TGTGCCAGCAGTCTACGGGAGGGTTTGAATTCACCCCTCCACTTT
-,TRBV19,TRBJ1-5,-,CASSGFMGGNQPQHF,TGTGCCAGTAGTGGATTTATGGGAGGCAATCAGCCCCAGCATTTT
-,TRBV5-5,TRBJ1-4,-,CASSFESDRANEKLFF,TGTGCCAGCAGCTTCGAATCGGACAGAGCTAATGAAAAACTGTTTTTT
-,TRBV30,TRBJ1-1,-,CAWNGLTEAFF,TGTGCCTGGAACGGGTTGACTGAAGCTTTCTTT
-,TRBV15,TRBJ1-3,-,CATSTPGGNTIYF,TGTGCCACCAGCACCCCAGGGGGAAACACCATATATTTT
-,TRBV7-9,TRBJ2-3,-,CASAQGTDTQYF,TGTGCCAGCGCACAGGGCACAGATACGCAGTATTTT
TRBD2,TRBV11-2,TRBJ2-3,-,CASSFTSGGVRDTQYF,TGTGCCAGCAGCTTCACTAGCGGGGGGGTACGAGATACGCAGTATTTT
-,TRBV6-1,TRBJ1-2,-,CASSGIINFGYGYTF,TGTGCCAGCAGTGGAATAATAAATTTCGGCTATGGCTACACCTTC
TRBD1,TRBV7-9,TRBJ2-3,medium-sized,CASSSGDRGRNTQYF,TGTGCCAGCAGCTCGGGGGACAGGGGTAGGAATACGCAGTATTTT
TRBD2,TRBV6-1,TRBJ2-5,-,CASSENRRTSASETQYF,TGTGCCAGCAGTGAAAATCGAAGGACTAGCGCGTCGGAGACCCAGTACTTC
-,TRBV27,TRBJ1-2,-,CASSIGGNGYTF,TGTGCCAGCAGTATAGGGGGTAATGGCTACACCTTC
-,TRBV9,TRBJ1-2,-,CASSLRGGYGYTF,TGTGCCAGCAGCCTCCGGGGGGGCTATGGCTACACCTTC
TRBD1,TRBV27,TRBJ1-2,once,CASSLLDRGSGYTF,TGTGCCAGCAGTCTCCTCGACAGGGGGAGCGGCTACACCTTC
TRBD1,TRBV6-5,TRBJ1-1,-,CASSYSVGTGEAFF,TGTGCCAGCAGTTACTCTGTCGGGACAGGTGAAGCTTTCTTT
-,TRBV18,TRBJ1-2,-,CASSPPDGGARGYTF,TGTGCCAGCTCACCACCGGACGGGGGGGCGCGCGGCTACACCTTC
-,TRBV5-5,TRBJ2-6,-,CASSLEGAGANVLTF,TGTGCCAGCAGCTTGGAGGGGGCTGGGGCCAACGTCCTGACTTTC
-,TRBV6-5,TRBJ2-1,-,CASSPGGSNEQFF,TGTGCCAGCAGTCCCGGGGGAAGCAATGAGCAGTTCTTC
-,TRBV6-1,TRBJ1-2,-,CASRQAYGYTF,TGTGCCAGCCGGCAAGCCTATGGCTACACCTTC
-,TRBV9,TRBJ2-1,-,CASSEGQGSNEQFF,TGTGCCAGCAGCGAGGGGCAGGGGAGCAATGAGCAGTTCTTC
-,TRBV7-6,TRBJ2-5,-,CASSSLSGQSGTQYF,TGTGCCAGCAGCTCCCTGTCCGGCCAAAGTGGGACCCAGTACTTC